These T cell receptor beta chains were read from a single sample in a study of cytomegalovirus exposure and HLA in healthy donors. Using immunoSEQ multiplex PCR, the repertoire was profiled, and TCRdb retains in-frame clones only, with some absent. The sample lists roughly 140,000 clones, roughly 82% occurring once. Sequenced: PBMCs. The receptors here all came from a man under 40 in good health and CMV-seropositive. CDR3s include the opening cysteine and the closing phenylalanine or tryptophan. Each record gives: D gene, V gene, CDR3 protein. A D gene is named only where the DNA matches it firmly.

d_call: .; v_call: TRBV7-9; cdr3_aa: CASSLALGTGHEQYF
d_call: .; v_call: TRBV7-9; cdr3_aa: CASSPPGGDTEAFF
d_call: .; v_call: TRBV5-4; cdr3_aa: CASSLEARENTEAFF
d_call: .; v_call: TRBV5-1; cdr3_aa: CASSLVGAPEVPTYF
d_call: .; v_call: TRBV5-1; cdr3_aa: CASSTRAEGWYEQYF
d_call: .; v_call: TRBV5-1; cdr3_aa: CASSLGDTKNTEAFF
d_call: TRBD1; v_call: TRBV9; cdr3_aa: CASSVRQGAYSPLHF
d_call: .; v_call: TRBV10-1; cdr3_aa: CASSESGGGCTEAFF
d_call: .; v_call: TRBV18; cdr3_aa: CASSNRLAQETQYF
d_call: .; v_call: TRBV27; cdr3_aa: CASSLSIRTTSYEQYF
d_call: .; v_call: TRBV14; cdr3_aa: CASSQATAGKYEQYF
d_call: TRBD2; v_call: TRBV6-6; cdr3_aa: CASSYSEREGFF
d_call: .; v_call: TRBV7-2; cdr3_aa: CASSYSQGFGELFF
d_call: TRBD2; v_call: TRBV2; cdr3_aa: CASSISRTSVYNEQFF
d_call: .; v_call: TRBV5-6; cdr3_aa: CASSLVGGGETQYF
d_call: .; v_call: TRBV6-5; cdr3_aa: CASTGQINQPQHF
d_call: TRBD2; v_call: TRBV5-1; cdr3_aa: CASKRNGGDYNEQFF
d_call: TRBD1; v_call: TRBV6-6; cdr3_aa: CASSYRQGVSEQFF
d_call: TRBD2; v_call: TRBV30; cdr3_aa: CAWSGRSGNYYEQYF
d_call: .; v_call: TRBV28; cdr3_aa: CASSLPGHPSYEQYF
d_call: .; v_call: TRBV7-8; cdr3_aa: CASSRPGVRNEQFF
d_call: .; v_call: TRBV5-8; cdr3_aa: CASRPSVSDGNYGYTF
d_call: .; v_call: TRBV12-5; cdr3_aa: CASGLAWGEEDGELFF
d_call: .; v_call: TRBV5-6; cdr3_aa: CASSPQNSYEQYF
d_call: .; v_call: TRBV15; cdr3_aa: CATSIDGGATYEQYF
d_call: TRBD2; v_call: TRBV20-1; cdr3_aa: CSGVMSGGQFF
d_call: .; v_call: TRBV6-1; cdr3_aa: CASTPRGLSGELFF
d_call: TRBD2; v_call: TRBV11-2; cdr3_aa: CASSHLAGGEETQYF
d_call: .; v_call: TRBV6-5; cdr3_aa: CASSPTGSNIQYF
d_call: .; v_call: TRBV4-2; cdr3_aa: CASSQPRDLNTGELFF
d_call: TRBD1; v_call: TRBV2; cdr3_aa: CASTPGQGYNEQFF
d_call: .; v_call: TRBV28; cdr3_aa: CASSSSWRQSYNEQFF
d_call: TRBD1; v_call: TRBV9; cdr3_aa: CASSPWTGGTGETQYF
d_call: .; v_call: TRBV21-1; cdr3_aa: CASSKAAGQANTIYF
d_call: TRBD1; v_call: TRBV28; cdr3_aa: CASSNPGQGALEANVLTF
d_call: .; v_call: TRBV2; cdr3_aa: CASSHRDSGANVLTF